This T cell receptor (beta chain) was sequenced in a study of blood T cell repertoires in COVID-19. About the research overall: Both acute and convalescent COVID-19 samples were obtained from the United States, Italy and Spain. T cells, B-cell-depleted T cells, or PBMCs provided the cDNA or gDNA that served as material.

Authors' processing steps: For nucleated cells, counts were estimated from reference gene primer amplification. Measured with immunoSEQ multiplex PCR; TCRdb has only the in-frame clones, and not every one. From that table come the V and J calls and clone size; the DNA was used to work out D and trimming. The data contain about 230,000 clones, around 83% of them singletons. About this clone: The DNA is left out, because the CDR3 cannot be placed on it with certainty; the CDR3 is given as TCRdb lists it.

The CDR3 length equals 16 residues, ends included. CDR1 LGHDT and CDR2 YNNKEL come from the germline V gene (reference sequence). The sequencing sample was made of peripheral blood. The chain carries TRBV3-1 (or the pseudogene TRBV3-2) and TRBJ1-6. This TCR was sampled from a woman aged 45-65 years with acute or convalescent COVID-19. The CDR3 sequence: CASSHLRAGVNSPLHF.